These 2 T cell receptor beta chains originate from one sample sequenced in a study of blood T cell repertoires in COVID-19 (dated by TCRdb to 2020 to 2022). The library was made by the immunoSEQ multiplex PCR assay. The clones in this table, taken by TCRdb from immuneACCESS, are in-frame only. Not every clone is retained; where verified, under half of the shortfall comes from an unresolved V gene, and the cause of the rest is unknown. The sample profile shows over 130,000 clones; 65% to 85% of them were found once. The leading ten clones occupy 3% to 4.5% of the sample. The sequencing sample was made of peripheral blood. These receptors came from an older woman with acute or convalescent COVID-19.

This clone was detected a few times. This chain links TRBV19 with TRBJ2-1; the match to TRBD2 covers 8 bases. The V gene's germline CDR1 is LNHDA and CDR2 SQIVND (reference sequence). The ends lost 4 bases at V and 10 bases at J; junction bases unmatched: 6. The CDR3 extends over 13 amino acids. Here the CDR3 reads CASSRTSFREQFF. CDR3 sequence (DNA): TGTGCCAGTAGTAGGACTAGCTTTAGGGAGCAGTTCTTC.

This clone was seen a handful of times. The chain joins TRBV6-5 to TRBJ1-3, with TRBD1 as a possible D gene (6 bases). This CDR3 has 14 residues. The germline V gene has CDR1 MNHEY and CDR2 SVGAGI. Trimming pared 7 bases from V and 2 bases from J, leaving 12 bases between. The CDR3 loop is CASTLRQAGNTIYF. CDR3 DNA sequence: TGTGCCAGCACCCTAAGACAGGCTGGAAACACCATATATTTT.